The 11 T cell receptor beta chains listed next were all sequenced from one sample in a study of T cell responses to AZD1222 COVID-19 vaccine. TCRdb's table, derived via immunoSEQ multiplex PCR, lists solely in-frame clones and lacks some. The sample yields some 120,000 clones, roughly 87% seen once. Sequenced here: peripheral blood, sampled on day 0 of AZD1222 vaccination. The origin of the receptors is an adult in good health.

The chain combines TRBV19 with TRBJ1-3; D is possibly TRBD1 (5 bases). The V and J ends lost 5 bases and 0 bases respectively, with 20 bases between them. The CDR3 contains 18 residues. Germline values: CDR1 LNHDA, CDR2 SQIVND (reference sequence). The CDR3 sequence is CASSVDNRYYSSGNTIYF. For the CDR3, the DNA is TGTGCCAGTAGTGTGGACAACCGGTACTACAGCTCTGGAAACACCATATATTTT.

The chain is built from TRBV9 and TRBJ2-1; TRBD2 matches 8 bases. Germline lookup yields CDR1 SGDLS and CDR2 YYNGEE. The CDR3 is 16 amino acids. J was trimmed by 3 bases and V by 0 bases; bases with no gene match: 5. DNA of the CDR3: TGTGCCAGCAGCGTAGACCGGCTAGCGGGCTACAATGAGCAGTTCTTC. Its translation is CASSVDRLAGYNEQFF.

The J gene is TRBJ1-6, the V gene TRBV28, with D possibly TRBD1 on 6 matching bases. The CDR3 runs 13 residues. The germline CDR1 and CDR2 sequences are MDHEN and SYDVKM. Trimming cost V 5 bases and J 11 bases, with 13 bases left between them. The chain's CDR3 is CASSPPQGTPLHF. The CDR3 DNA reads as TGTGCCAGCAGTCCCCCTCAGGGGACACCCCTCCACTTT.

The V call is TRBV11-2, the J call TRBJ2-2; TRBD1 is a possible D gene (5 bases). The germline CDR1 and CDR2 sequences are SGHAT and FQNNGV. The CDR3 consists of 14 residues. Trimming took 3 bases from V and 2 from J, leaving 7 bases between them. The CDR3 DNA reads TGTGCCAGCAGCTTCGACAGTAACACCGGGGAGCTGTTTTTT. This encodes CASSFDSNTGELFF.

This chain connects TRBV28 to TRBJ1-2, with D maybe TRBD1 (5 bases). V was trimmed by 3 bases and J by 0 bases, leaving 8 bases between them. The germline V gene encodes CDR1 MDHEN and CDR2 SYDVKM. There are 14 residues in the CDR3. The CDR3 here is CASSLSGTNYGYTF. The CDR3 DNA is TGTGCCAGCAGTTTGTCAGGGACTAACTATGGCTACACCTTC.

This CDR3 is CASSLPGLNEQFF. The CDR3 DNA is TGTGCCAGCAGCCTTCCGGGACTTAATGAGCAGTTCTTC. The chain has TRBV7-3 and TRBJ2-1; D is possibly TRBD2 (6 bases). Germline V gene data show CDR1 as SGHTA and CDR2 as FQGTGA. V was cut by 5 bases and J by 7 bases, with 12 bases left in between. The CDR3 runs to 13 residues.

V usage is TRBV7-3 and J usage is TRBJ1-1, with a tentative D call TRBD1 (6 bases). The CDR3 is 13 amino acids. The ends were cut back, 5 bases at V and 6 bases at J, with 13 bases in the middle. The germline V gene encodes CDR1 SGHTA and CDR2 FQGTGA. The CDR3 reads CASSRGQPSEAFF. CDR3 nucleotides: TGTGCCAGCAGCCGAGGACAGCCTTCTGAAGCTTTCTTT.

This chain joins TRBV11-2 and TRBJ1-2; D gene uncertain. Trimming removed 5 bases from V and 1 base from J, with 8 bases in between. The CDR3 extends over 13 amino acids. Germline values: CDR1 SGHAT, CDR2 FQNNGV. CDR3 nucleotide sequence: TGTGCCAGCAGCGGGAGTCTTAACTATGGCTACACCTTC. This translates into CASSGSLNYGYTF.

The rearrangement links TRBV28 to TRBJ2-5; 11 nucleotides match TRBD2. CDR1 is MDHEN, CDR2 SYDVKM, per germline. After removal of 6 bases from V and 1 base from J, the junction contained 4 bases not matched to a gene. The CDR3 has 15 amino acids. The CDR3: CASSDLAGGQETQYF. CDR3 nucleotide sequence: TGTGCCAGCAGCGACCTAGCGGGGGGCCAAGAGACCCAGTACTTC.

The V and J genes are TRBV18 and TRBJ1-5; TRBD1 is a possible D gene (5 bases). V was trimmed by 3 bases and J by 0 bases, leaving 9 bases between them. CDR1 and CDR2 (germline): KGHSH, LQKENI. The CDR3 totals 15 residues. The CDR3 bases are TGTGCCAGCTCACCGGACATTCATAGCAATCAGCCCCAGCATTTT. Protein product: CASSPDIHSNQPQHF.

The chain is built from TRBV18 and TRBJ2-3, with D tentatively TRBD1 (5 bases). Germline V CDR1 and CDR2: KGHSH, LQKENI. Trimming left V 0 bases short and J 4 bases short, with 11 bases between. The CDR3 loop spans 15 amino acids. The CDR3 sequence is CASSPPTVISDTQYF. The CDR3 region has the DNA TGTGCCAGCTCACCACCGACAGTGATATCAGATACGCAGTATTTT.